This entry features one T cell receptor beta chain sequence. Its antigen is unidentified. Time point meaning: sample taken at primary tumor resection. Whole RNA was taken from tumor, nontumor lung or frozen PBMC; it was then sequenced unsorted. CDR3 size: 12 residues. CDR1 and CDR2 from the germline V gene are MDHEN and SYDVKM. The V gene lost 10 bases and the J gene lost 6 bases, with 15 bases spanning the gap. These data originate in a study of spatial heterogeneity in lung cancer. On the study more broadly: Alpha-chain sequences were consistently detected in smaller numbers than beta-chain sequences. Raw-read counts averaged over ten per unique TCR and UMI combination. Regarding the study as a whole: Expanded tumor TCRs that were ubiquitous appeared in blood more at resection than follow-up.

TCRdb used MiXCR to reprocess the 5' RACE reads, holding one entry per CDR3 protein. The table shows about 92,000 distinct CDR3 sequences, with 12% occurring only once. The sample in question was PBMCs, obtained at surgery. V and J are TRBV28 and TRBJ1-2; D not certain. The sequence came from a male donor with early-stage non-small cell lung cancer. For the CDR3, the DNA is TGTGCCATCGGACGGGCATGGGATGGCTACACCTTC. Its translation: CAIGRAWDGYTF.